A selection of T cell receptor beta chains follows, all from one sample in a study of T cells in Graves' hyperthyroidism and ophthalmopathy. TCRdb reprocessed the multiplex PCR reads with MiXCR, giving one entry per CDR3 protein. Altogether roughly 660,000 distinct CDR3 sequences are present, 15% to 20% being singletons, with the ten largest covering about 14%. Sequencing input: blood. Receptors were obtained from a man aged 45-65 years with Graves' hyperthyroidism. Both conserved end residues are part of each CDR3. The D gene is left open where the match is weak. The listing skips clone size in some rows; elsewhere it reads once, few, many or a size class.

J,V,D,length,size,CDR3,DNA
TRBJ2-7,TRBV28,.,12,many,CASSVGTYEQYF,TGTGCCAGCAGCGTTGGCACCTACGAGCAGTACTTC
TRBJ2-1,TRBV10-1,TRBD2,16,.,CASSEKTSGRGNEQFF,TGCGCCAGCAGTGAGAAGACTAGCGGGAGAGGGAATGAGCAGTTCTTC
TRBJ2-7,TRBV3-1,.,15,.,CASSQEPTDSYEQYF,TGTGCCAGCAGCCAAGAGCCGACAGACTCCTACGAGCAGTACTTC
TRBJ2-7,TRBV28,.,18,many,CASSLGRLLAGIGYEQYF,TGTGCCAGCAGTTTGGGACGACTGTTAGCAGGAATCGGCTACGAGCAGTACTTC
TRBJ2-3,TRBV2,.,14,.,CASTPSGSGDTQYF,TGTGCCAGCACCCCCTCGGGAAGTGGAGATACGCAGTATTTT
TRBJ2-1,TRBV20-1,TRBD2,16,few,CSARAPSGSSYNEQFF,TGCAGTGCTAGAGCGCCTAGCGGGAGCTCCTACAATGAGCAGTTCTTC
TRBJ2-5,TRBV12-3/TRBV12-4,TRBD1,14,many,CASSFGRGHETQYF,TGTGCCAGCAGTTTCGGCAGGGGGCACGAGACCCAGTACTTC
TRBJ2-1,TRBV20-1,TRBD2,15,few,CSAQVEGLAGLRQFF,TGCAGTGCCCAGGTGGAGGGACTAGCGGGTTTACGGCAGTTCTTC
TRBJ2-1,TRBV12-3/TRBV12-4,TRBD2,17,many,CASSLGGTSGLWNEQFF,TGTGCCAGCAGTTTAGGCGGGACTAGCGGACTCTGGAATGAGCAGTTCTTC
TRBJ2-7,TRBV7-9,.,13,many,CASSLLGTTEQYF,TGTGCCAGCAGCTTGTTGGGAACGACAGAGCAGTACTTC
TRBJ1-2,TRBV28,TRBD1,13,.,CASRRTGAYGYTF,TGTGCCAGCAGAAGGACAGGGGCCTATGGCTACACCTTC
TRBJ2-3,TRBV28,.,16,few,CASSLRPGWGADTQYF,TGTGCCAGCAGTTTAAGGCCCGGGTGGGGTGCAGATACGCAGTATTTT
TRBJ2-3,TRBV13,.,16,.,CASSEGGGRSADTQYF,TGTGCCAGCAGCGAAGGGGGGGGACGAAGCGCAGATACGCAGTATTTT
TRBJ2-1,TRBV5-1,TRBD2,17,.,CASSWTLAGGQGNEQFF,TGCGCCAGCAGCTGGACCCTAGCGGGAGGGCAAGGGAATGAGCAGTTCTTC
TRBJ2-5,TRBV28,.,18,.,CASRTGTPTITRQETQYF,TGTGCCAGCAGAACCGGGACTCCAACCATCACTCGCCAAGAGACTCAGTACTTC
TRBJ1-4,TRBV12-3/TRBV12-4,.,14,many,CASSLRATNEKLFF,TGTGCCAGCAGTTTGAGAGCAACTAATGAAAAACTGTTTTTT
TRBJ2-7,TRBV9,.,14,.,CASSVQVDTYEQYF,TGTGCCAGCAGCGTACAGGTAGATACCTACGAGCAGTACTTC
TRBJ2-7,TRBV20-1,TRBD1,15,few,CSASQTGGEGYEQYF,TGCAGTGCTTCACAAACAGGGGGCGAGGGCTACGAGCAGTACTTC
TRBJ2-7,TRBV7-9,.,13,few,CASNRDGPYEQYF,TGTGCCAGCAACCGGGACGGTCCCTACGAGCAGTACTTC
TRBJ1-1,TRBV28,.,12,many,CASSLLQYEAFF,TGTGCCAGCAGTTTATTGCAGTATGAAGCTTTCTTT
TRBJ2-6,TRBV4-1,.,16,.,CASSHPKGSGANVLTF,TGCGCCAGCAGCCACCCAAAGGGCTCTGGGGCCAACGTCCTGACTTTC
TRBJ1-2,TRBV6-2/TRBV6-3,TRBD1,12,.,CASSTRDSGYTF,TGTGCCAGCAGTACCCGGGACAGTGGCTACACCTTC
TRBJ2-7,TRBV3-1,TRBD1,13,many,CASSQNRGYEQYF,TGTGCCAGCAGCCAGAACAGGGGCTACGAGCAGTACTTC
TRBJ1-2,TRBV5-1,.,14,few,CASSQQVGDYGYTF,TGCGCCAGCAGCCAGCAAGTTGGGGACTATGGCTACACCTTC
TRBJ1-1,TRBV3-1,TRBD1,13,many,CASTHRGVTEAFF,TGTGCCAGCACCCACAGGGGGGTCACTGAAGCTTTCTTT
TRBJ2-7,TRBV27,TRBD1,16,few,CASSFTHRGFAYEQYF,TGTGCCAGCAGTTTCACCCACAGGGGGTTTGCCTACGAGCAGTACTTC
TRBJ2-5,TRBV7-8,TRBD2,16,.,CASSPTGGRAIGTQYF,TGTGCCAGCAGCCCCACGGGCGGGAGGGCCATCGGGACCCAGTACTTC
TRBJ2-1,TRBV2,.,13,many,CASSDSRNNEQFF,TGTGCCAGCAGTGACTCTAGAAACAATGAGCAGTTCTTC
TRBJ2-3,TRBV5-4,TRBD2,21,many,CASSLVVVVRLAGASTDTQYF,TGTGCCAGCAGCTTGGTAGTGGTCGTTCGACTAGCGGGAGCTAGCACAGATACGCAGTATTTT
TRBJ2-7,TRBV27,TRBD2,16,.,CASSVTWTSAPYEQYF,TGTGCCAGCAGTGTCACCTGGACTAGCGCGCCCTACGAGCAGTACTTC
TRBJ2-7,TRBV6-2/TRBV6-3,TRBD1,16,many,CASSYSAGQGSYEQYF,TGTGCCAGCAGTTACTCCGCGGGACAGGGATCCTACGAGCAGTACTTC
TRBJ1-5,TRBV5-8,.,15,.,CASSLVGGRAEPQHF,TGTGCCAGCAGCTTGGTAGGGGGGCGTGCGGAGCCCCAGCATTTT
TRBJ1-6,TRBV9,.,14,many,CASRKGDFNSPLHF,TGTGCCAGCAGGAAGGGGGACTTCAATTCACCCCTCCACTTT
TRBJ2-3,TRBV15,TRBD2,16,.,CATRLPSGVSTDTQYF,TGTGCCACCCGACTACCTAGCGGGGTTAGCACAGATACGCAGTATTTT
TRBJ2-5,TRBV3-1,.,15,many,CASSQQTWYQETQYF,TGTGCCAGCAGCCAACAGACATGGTACCAAGAGACCCAGTACTTC
TRBJ1-1,TRBV24-1,.,13,few,CATSGWTYTEAFF,TGTGCCACCAGTGGTTGGACGTACACTGAAGCTTTCTTT
TRBJ1-1,TRBV2,.,13,many,CASSERQGTEAFF,TGTGCCAGCAGTGAACGGCAGGGGACTGAAGCTTTCTTT
TRBJ2-1,TRBV12-3/TRBV12-4,TRBD2,14,many,CASSYREGRDEQFF,TGTGCCAGCAGTTATCGGGAGGGCCGGGATGAGCAGTTCTTC
TRBJ2-4,TRBV7-9,TRBD1,14,many,CASSLGDRENIQYF,TGTGCCAGCAGCTTAGGGGACAGAGAAAACATTCAGTACTTC
TRBJ1-1,TRBV7-6,.,14,.,CASSLLSTGTGAFF,TGTGCCAGCAGCCTTTTAAGCACTGGGACTGGAGCTTTCTTT
TRBJ1-1,TRBV7-9,TRBD1,14,many,CASSRQGMNTEAFF,TGTGCCAGCAGCCGACAGGGTATGAACACTGAAGCTTTCTTT
TRBJ1-2,TRBV7-3,.,15,few,CASSGGSGPTHSYTF,TGTGCCAGCAGCGGAGGGTCGGGCCCGACGCACAGCTACACCTTC
TRBJ2-5,TRBV29-1,.,14,.,CSVPLIGAGETQYF,TGCAGCGTTCCCCTCATTGGGGCCGGGGAGACCCAGTACTTC
TRBJ1-1,TRBV28,.,15,many,CASSAPAGTDTEAFF,TGTGCCAGCAGTGCACCCGCCGGGACGGACACTGAAGCTTTCTTT
TRBJ2-1,TRBV29-1,TRBD2,14,few,CSVSGTSGVNEQFF,TGCAGCGTCTCCGGGACTAGCGGCGTGAATGAGCAGTTCTTC
TRBJ1-1,TRBV29-1,.,12,many,CSVVEEGTEAFF,TGCAGCGTTGTCGAGGAGGGCACTGAAGCTTTCTTT
TRBJ1-4,TRBV12-3/TRBV12-4,.,15,many,CASSFVGAANEKLFF,TGTGCCAGCAGTTTTGTGGGGGCTGCTAATGAAAAACTGTTTTTT
TRBJ1-1,TRBV27,.,16,.,CASSQASWFGNTEAFF,TGTGCCAGCAGCCAAGCTTCATGGTTTGGGAACACTGAAGCTTTCTTT
TRBJ2-2,TRBV24-1,TRBD2,17,.,CATSDLRLPGGTGELFF,TGTGCCACCAGTGATTTGAGACTTCCGGGGGGAACCGGGGAGCTGTTTTTT
TRBJ2-2,TRBV27,TRBD2,15,many,CASTGTSGGPGELFF,TGTGCCAGCACCGGGACTAGCGGGGGCCCCGGGGAGCTGTTTTTT
TRBJ2-3,TRBV10-2,.,13,.,CARLEEGTDTQYF,TGCGCCAGACTAGAGGAGGGCACAGATACGCAGTATTTT
TRBJ2-4,TRBV13,TRBD1,13,many,CASRSGTGDIQYF,TGTGCCAGCAGATCCGGGACAGGGGACATTCAGTACTTC
TRBJ1-1,TRBV12-3/TRBV12-4,.,15,many,CASSLGPTLNTEAFF,TGTGCCAGCAGTTTGGGACCGACCTTGAACACTGAAGCTTTCTTT